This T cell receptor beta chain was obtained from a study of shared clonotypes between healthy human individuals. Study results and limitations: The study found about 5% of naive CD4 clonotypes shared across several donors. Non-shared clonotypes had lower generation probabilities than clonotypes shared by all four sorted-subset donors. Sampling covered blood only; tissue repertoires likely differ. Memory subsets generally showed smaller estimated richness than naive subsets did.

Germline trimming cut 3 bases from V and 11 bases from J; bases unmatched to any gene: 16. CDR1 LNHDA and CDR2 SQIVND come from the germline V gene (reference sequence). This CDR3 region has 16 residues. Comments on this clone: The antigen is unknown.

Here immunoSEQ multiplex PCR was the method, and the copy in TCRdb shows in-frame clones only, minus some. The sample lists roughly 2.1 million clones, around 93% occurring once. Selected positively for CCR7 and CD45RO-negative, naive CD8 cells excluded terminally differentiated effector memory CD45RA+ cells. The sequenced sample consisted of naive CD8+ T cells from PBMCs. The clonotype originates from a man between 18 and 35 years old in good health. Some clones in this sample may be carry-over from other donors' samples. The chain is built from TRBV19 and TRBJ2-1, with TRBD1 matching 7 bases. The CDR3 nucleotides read TGTGCCAGTAGTATGGTCCCGGGACAGCTAGTATTGAAGCAGTTCTTC. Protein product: CASSMVPGQLVLKQFF.